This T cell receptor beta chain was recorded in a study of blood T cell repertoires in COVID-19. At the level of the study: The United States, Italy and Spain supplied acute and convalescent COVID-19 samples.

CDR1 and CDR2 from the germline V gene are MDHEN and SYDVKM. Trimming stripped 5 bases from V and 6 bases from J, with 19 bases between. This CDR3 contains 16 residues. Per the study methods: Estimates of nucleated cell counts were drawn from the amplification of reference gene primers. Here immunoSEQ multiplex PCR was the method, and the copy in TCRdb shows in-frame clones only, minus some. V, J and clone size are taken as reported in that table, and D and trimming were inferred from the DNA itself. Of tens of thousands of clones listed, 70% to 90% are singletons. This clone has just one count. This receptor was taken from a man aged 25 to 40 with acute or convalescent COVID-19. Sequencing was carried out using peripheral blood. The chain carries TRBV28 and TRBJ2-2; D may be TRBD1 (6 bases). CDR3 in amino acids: CASSHPEGGVAGELFF. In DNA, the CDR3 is TGTGCCAGCAGTCACCCTGAAGGGGGTGTAGCCGGGGAGCTGTTTTTT.